These T cell receptor beta chains were read from a single sample in a study of shared clonotypes between healthy human individuals. Some clones are missing from TCRdb's copy, which holds only in-frame ones; the method was immunoSEQ multiplex PCR. In the table there are 2 million to 2.5 million clones, 85% to 95% of which are singletons. The sample comprised naive CD8+ T cells from PBMCs. Receptor source: a man aged 18 to 29 in good health. Some clones in this sample may be carry-over from other donors' samples. Each CDR3 is given without its conserved first and last residue. A D gene is named only where the DNA matches it firmly. Clone size, where shown, is once, few, many, or a class for clones that have expanded.

>TRBV7-9|once|TRBD1
ASSSTGGQHYEQY
>TRBV9|-|TRBD1
ASSVDGQGSEAF
>TRBV11-1|-|-
ASSLDPEETQY
>TRBV28|once|-
ASKAWDTGELF
>TRBV19|-|TRBD2
ASSMLGGTYEQY
>TRBV27|-|TRBD2
ASSSAAGVADTQY
>TRBV14|-|TRBD2
ASSQGLAGANTGELF
>TRBV6-6|-|-
ASSYSGVRETQY
>TRBV25-1|-|-
ASSEFRTGIRGLT
>TRBV7-9|-|-
ASSREKNSPLH
>TRBV29-1|once|-
SVEDPRQLNTEAF
>TRBV6-6|-|-
ASHDSYNEQF
>TRBV27|-|-
ASRIDEGEQY
>TRBV30|-|-
AWTGVGSYEQY
>TRBV7-2|-|-
ASRGNGYNEQF
>TRBV30|-|TRBD2
ASQRGEQF
>TRBV6-5|-|-
ASSYSPSPGHEQY
>TRBV6-6|once|TRBD1
ASKEPGGYGYT
>TRBV13|few|-
ASSYNPDNEQF
>TRBV5-1|-|-
ASSLFRERSYNEQF
>TRBV10-3|-|TRBD1
AISDPTGFGNTIY
>TRBV5-8|-|TRBD1
ASSSDRGLAYEQY
>TRBV27|-|-
ASSLSQGRGTEAF
>TRBV9|-|TRBD1
ASSARQGPNYGYT
>TRBV28|-|-
ASKFGNTEAF
>TRBV6-6|-|-
ASSYSKQEQYEQY
>TRBV13|-|-
ASSRPPQGSYEQY
>TRBV12-5|-|-
ASAESGWGVNEQF
>TRBV4-1|-|TRBD1
ASSRRQGQETQY
>TRBV6-1|-|-
ATRKDSSYEQY
>TRBV7-2|-|-
ASSLAGQARQPQH
>TRBV7-6|-|-
ASSLVSPGQSQETQY
>TRBV4-3|-|-
ASSQSTLSTDTQY
>TRBV4-1|-|-
ASSQEVPAGYPLAKNIQY
>TRBV19|-|-
ASSNPIRAF
>TRBV6-8|-|-
ASLPGANGYT
>TRBV5-1|-|-
ASSPTPGDLIGELF
>TRBV14|few|-
ASSRTIWGRPEQF
>TRBV27|-|TRBD2
ASSLMASGRTYEQY
>TRBV19|-|-
ASSTYTEGGYGYT
>TRBV7-2|-|-
ASSALGLRRAPNTEAF
>TRBV28|-|TRBD2
ASSSLAGGGEQY
>TRBV27|-|TRBD1
ASSLAQGAYEQY
>TRBV11-2|-|-
ASSSLTGTQETQY
>TRBV19|-|-
ASSVGAFDGYT
>TRBV9|-|-
ASSPSGTDTQY
>TRBV16|-|-
ASSAKFWGYT
>TRBV7-9|once|-
ASSPWEAALNTQY
>TRBV5-6|-|TRBD1
ASSLDRSSYEQY
>TRBV5-8|-|TRBD2
ASSTQTSGVTYEQY
>TRBV7-6|-|-
ASSSLTHQETQY
>TRBV5-1|-|-
ASSSGETQY
>TRBV15|once|TRBD1
ATSRERGLANEKLF
>TRBV30|-|-
AWRPTELNTEAF
>TRBV27|-|-
ASSTLSGQLIGSTEAF
>TRBV21-1|-|-
ARGRHQETQY